The 21 T cell receptor beta chains in this list originate from one sample, sequenced in a study of cytomegalovirus exposure and HLA in healthy donors. The primer mix had 60 Vbeta and 13 Jbeta primers. The method was immunoSEQ multiplex PCR; TCRdb's version includes in-frame clones alone and lacks a portion of them. The specimen's table records about 200,000 clones. Sequenced: PBMCs. These receptor sequences come from a girl aged 2-10 years in good health and CMV-seropositive.

V usage is TRBV28 and J usage is TRBJ2-3; 10 bases map to TRBD2. The CDR3 has 16 amino acids. J lost 1 base, V lost 2 bases, and 3 bases had no gene match. CDR1 and CDR2 from the germline V gene are MDHEN and SYDVKM. CDR3 protein: CASSLHLAGGTDTQYF. CDR3 in DNA: TGTGCCAGCAGTTTACATCTAGCGGGAGGCACAGATACGCAGTATTTT.

The chain recombines TRBV12-5 with TRBJ1-1, with D unclear. The V end lost 6 bases, the J end lost 1 base, and 6 bases lay between the germline ends. The CDR3 totals 12 residues. Germline CDR1 and CDR2: LGHNT and FRNRAP. The CDR3 region is CASGRGNTEAFF. The DNA for the CDR3 is TGTGCTAGTGGCCGGGGGAACACTGAAGCTTTCTTT.

The V call is TRBV9, the J call TRBJ2-5; D possibly corresponds to TRBD2 (6 bases). V lost 3 bases, J lost 2 bases, and 8 bases lay in between. Germline CDR1 SGDLS, CDR2 YYNGEE. This CDR3 region has 13 residues. The CDR3 coding sequence is TGTGCCAGCAGCGCCGGGGGTCAAGAGACCCAGTACTTC. Translation: CASSAGGQETQYF.

J is TRBJ2-5 and V is TRBV5-1; weak D call: TRBD1 (6 bases). The CDR3 runs to 15 residues. V lost 2 bases, J lost 5 bases, and 16 bases lay in between. Germline V CDR1 and CDR2: SGHRS, YFSETQ. CDR3 bases: TGCGCCAGCAGCTTTACGGACAGCCCAAAGGAGACCCAGTACTTC. Protein sequence: CASSFTDSPKETQYF.

The chain is built from TRBV2 and TRBJ2-5, with D perhaps TRBD2 (5 bases). The CDR3 runs to 12 residues. Germline V gene lookup returns CDR1 SNHLY and CDR2 FYNNEI. The V end was cut by 6 bases, the J end by 7 bases, with 12 bases between. Written as DNA, the CDR3 is TGTGCCAGCAGCCCCGAGGGCGGGACCCAGTACTTC. Translating gives CASSPEGGTQYF.

V and J are TRBV5-1 and TRBJ1-1; no clear D gene. There are 19 residues in the CDR3. Germline CDR1 SGHRS, CDR2 YFSETQ. V lost 1 base and J lost 5, with 27 bases in between. The CDR3 DNA reads TGCGCCAGCAGCTTGTACCCCAAAGGCCTGACTCAGCGGGAGACTGAAGCTTTCTTT. Residues: CASSLYPKGLTQRETEAFF.

V usage is TRBV18 and J usage is TRBJ1-4; 7 bases agree with TRBD1. Looked up from germline, CDR1 is KGHSH and CDR2 is LQKENI. With V trimmed by 2 bases and J by 8 bases, 5 bases remained unmatched. This CDR3 comprises 14 residues. The DNA for the CDR3 is TGTGCCAGCTCACCAGGACAGGTGGAGGAAAAACTGTTTTTT. It specifies CASSPGQVEEKLFF.

The chain uses TRBV4-1 and TRBJ2-3; D perhaps matches TRBD2 (5 bases). The CDR3 spans 16 residues. Between the trimmed V and J ends, which lost 1 base and 2 bases, there was a span of 13 bases. The germline gives CDR1 MGHRA, CDR2 YSYEKL. The chain's CDR3 is CASSQVQRLYTDTQYF. The CDR3 coding sequence is TGCGCCAGCAGCCAAGTCCAGCGGTTATACACAGATACGCAGTATTTT.

This rearrangement joins TRBV28 to TRBJ2-7; D unresolved. The CDR3 spans 15 residues. Germline V CDR1 and CDR2: MDHEN, SYDVKM. With 2 bases removed from V and 1 base from J, the gap between germline ends came to 12 bases. The CDR3 protein is CASSLTVIISYEQYF. The CDR3 nucleotides are TGTGCCAGCAGTTTAACGGTAATTATATCCTACGAGCAGTACTTC.

CDR3 DNA: TGCGCCAGCAGCCGGGAGGGGGGGCCCATCTCTCCGAACTATGGCTACACCTTC. It encodes CASSREGGPISPNYGYTF. The J gene is TRBJ1-2, the V gene TRBV5-1; D might be TRBD1 (6 bases). Germline V gene lookup returns CDR1 SGHRS and CDR2 YFSETQ. V was shortened by 4 bases and J by 2 bases, with 24 bases between the two germline ends. The CDR3 spans 18 residues.

The rearrangement links TRBV2 to TRBJ2-1, with no clear D. This CDR3 contains 11 residues. The germline CDR1 and CDR2 sequences are SNHLY and FYNNEI. V was clipped by 1 base and J by 9 bases, with 4 bases between them. The CDR3 DNA reads as TGTGCCAGCAGTGAAGTTCTTGAGCAGTTCTTC. This encodes CASSEVLEQFF.

The V gene is TRBV28, the J gene TRBJ1-1; D is possibly TRBD1 (6 bases). Trimming cost V 7 bases and J 4 bases, with 19 bases left between them. This CDR3 comprises 15 residues. The V gene's germline CDR1 is MDHEN and CDR2 SYDVKM. CDR3 region: CASTPPLQDSTEAFF. DNA of the CDR3: TGTGCCAGCACACCGCCTTTACAGGACAGCACTGAAGCTTTCTTT.

In the case of this clone: Other DNA variants within this sample encode the same CDR3. The J gene is TRBJ1-1, the V gene TRBV6-5; D not certain. This CDR3 is 15 amino acids long. V was shortened by 2 bases and J by 2 bases, with 12 bases between the two germline ends. Per the germline V gene, CDR1 is MNHEY and CDR2 is SVGAGI. DNA of the CDR3: TGTGCCAGCAGTTACCCCGGCAGAGGTAACACTGAAGCTTTCTTT. As protein: CASSYPGRGNTEAFF.

The chain links TRBV5-1 to TRBJ2-1; 7 bases are a match to TRBD1. The V segment lost 9 bases and the J segment 6 bases; nucleotides outside the gene matches: 9. CDR3 length: 13 amino acids. Per germline, CDR1 SGHRS and CDR2 YFSETQ. The CDR3 bases are TGCGCCACCTCCCCGAACAGGGGCAATGAGCAGTTCTTC. Translating it yields CATSPNRGNEQFF. Complete variable domain (other parts from reference TRBV5-1 and TRBJ2-1): KAGVTQTPRYLIKTRGQQVTLSCSPISGHRSVSWYQQTPGQGLQFLFEYFSETQRNKGNFPGRFSGRQFSNSRSEMNVSTLELGDSALYLCATSPNRGNEQFFGPGTRLTVL.

The J gene is TRBJ2-1, the V gene TRBV30; TRBD1 agrees at 9 bases. From germline, CDR1 is GTSNPN and CDR2 SVGIG (reference sequence). The CDR3 sequence is 12 residues long. V dropped 0 bases and J dropped 16; count of bases not matched to a gene: 7. The CDR3 loop reads CAWSVGRDREFF. CDR3 DNA: TGTGCCTGGAGTGTCGGCCGGGACAGGGAATTCTTC.

This CDR3 is CASSLVGTENTEAFF. In DNA form, the CDR3 reads TGCGCCAGCAGCTTGGTGGGTACAGAAAACACTGAAGCTTTCTTT. The chain couples TRBV5-1 to TRBJ1-1; D gene ambiguous. The V gene's germline CDR1 is SGHRS and CDR2 YFSETQ. The V and J ends lost 0 bases and 2 bases respectively, with 11 bases between them. The CDR3 runs 15 residues. Full variable domain (remainder filled in from reference TRBV5-1 and TRBJ1-1): KAGVTQTPRYLIKTRGQQVTLSCSPISGHRSVSWYQQTPGQGLQFLFEYFSETQRNKGNFPGRFSGRQFSNSRSEMNVSTLELGDSALYLCASSLVGTENTEAFFGQGTRLTVV.

The chain couples TRBV9 to TRBJ2-7, with 9 bases matching TRBD2. Trimming cost V 6 bases and J 3 bases; bases outside gene matches: 16. This CDR3 spans 17 amino acids. Germline V gene data show CDR1 as SGDLS and CDR2 as YYNGEE. The CDR3 sequence is CASTKALAGERFYEQYF. CDR3 coding DNA: TGTGCCAGCACGAAGGCACTAGCGGGCGAACGCTTCTACGAGCAGTACTTC.

This sequence joins TRBV27 and TRBJ2-1; 9 nucleotides line up with TRBD2. The V and J ends lost 7 bases and 9 bases, in that order; junction bases with no gene match: 13. Germline V lookup: CDR1 MNHEY, CDR2 SMNVEV (reference sequence). The CDR3 sequence is 15 residues long. Here the CDR3 reads CASKTSGLPRGEQFF. The CDR3 bases are TGTGCCAGCAAGACTAGCGGCCTTCCTAGGGGTGAGCAGTTCTTC.

The V gene is TRBV5-1, the J gene TRBJ1-1; perhaps TRBD1 as D (6 bases). V shed 2 bases and J shed 8 bases, with 16 bases lying between them. This CDR3 is 14 amino acids long. Per the germline V gene, CDR1 is SGHRS and CDR2 is YFSETQ. CDR3 region: CASSFGGRGDEAFF. In DNA, the CDR3 is TGCGCCAGCAGCTTCGGGGGGCGGGGGGACGAAGCTTTCTTT.

The genes are TRBV11-2 and TRBJ2-3; TRBD2 matches 8 bases. The V gene's germline CDR1 is SGHAT and CDR2 FQNNGV. V lost 1 base to trimming and J lost 3 bases; unmatched junction nucleotides: 9. The CDR3 consists of 17 residues. Here the CDR3 reads CASSLGIDGRATDTQYF. The CDR3 DNA reads as TGTGCCAGCAGCTTAGGGATTGACGGGAGGGCGACAGATACGCAGTATTTT.

The CDR3 is CASSLSRSSYEQYF. CDR3 bases: TGCGCCAGCAGCTTGTCCCGGAGCTCCTACGAGCAGTACTTC. The chain employs TRBV5-1 and TRBJ2-7; no clear D gene. CDR3 length equals 14 residues. V lost 1 base to trimming and J lost 0 bases, with 8 bases between them. Germline V gives CDR1 SGHRS, CDR2 YFSETQ.